This T cell receptor (beta chain) was found in a study of T cell changes during pregnancy in multiple sclerosis. This table comes from immunoSEQ multiplex PCR, and its TCRdb copy is limited to in-frame clones, with some not included. Of about 100,000 clones in the sample, approximately 92% are singletons; the top ten hold approximately 2%. The germline V gene encodes CDR1 LNHNV and CDR2 YYDKDF (reference sequence). The V and J ends lost 4 bases and 0 bases, in that order; junction bases with no gene match: 15. This CDR3 spans 20 amino acids. This clonotype was sampled from a female donor with multiple sclerosis, enrolled in a pregnancy study. Specimen: peripheral blood, collected after pregnancy. The chain couples TRBV15 to TRBJ1-6, with 7 bases fitting TRBD1. The CDR3 sequence: CATSTLQVEWDSSYNSPLHF. For the CDR3, the DNA is TGTGCCACCAGCACACTCCAGGTCGAGTGGGACAGCTCCTATAATTCACCCCTCCACTTT.